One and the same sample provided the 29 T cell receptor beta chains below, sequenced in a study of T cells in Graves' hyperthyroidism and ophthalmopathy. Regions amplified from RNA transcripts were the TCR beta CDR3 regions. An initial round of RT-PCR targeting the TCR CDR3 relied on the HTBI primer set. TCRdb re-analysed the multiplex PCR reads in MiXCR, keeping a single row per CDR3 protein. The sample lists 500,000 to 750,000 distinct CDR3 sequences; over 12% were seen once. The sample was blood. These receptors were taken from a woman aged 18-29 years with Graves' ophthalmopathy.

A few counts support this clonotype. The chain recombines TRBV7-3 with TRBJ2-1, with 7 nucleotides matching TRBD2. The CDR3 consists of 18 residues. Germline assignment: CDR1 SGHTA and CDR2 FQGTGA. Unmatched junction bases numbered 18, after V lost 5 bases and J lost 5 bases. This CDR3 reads CASSAPQAGQWSNNEQFF. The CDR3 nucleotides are TGTGCCAGCAGCGCCCCCCAAGCGGGGCAGTGGTCAAACAATGAGCAGTTCTTC.

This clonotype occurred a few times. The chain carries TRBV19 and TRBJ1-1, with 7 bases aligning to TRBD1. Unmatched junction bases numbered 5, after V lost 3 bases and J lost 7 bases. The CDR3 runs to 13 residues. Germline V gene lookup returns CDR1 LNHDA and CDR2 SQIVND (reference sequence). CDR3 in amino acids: CASSILQGDEAFF. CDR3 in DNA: TGTGCCAGTAGTATCCTCCAGGGGGATGAAGCTTTCTTT.

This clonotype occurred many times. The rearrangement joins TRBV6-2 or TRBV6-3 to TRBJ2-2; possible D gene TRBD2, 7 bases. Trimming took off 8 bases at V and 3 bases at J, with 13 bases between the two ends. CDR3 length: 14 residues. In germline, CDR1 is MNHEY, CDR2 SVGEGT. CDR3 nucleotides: TGTGCCAGCGCGGGGGCAGGAGACACCGGGGAGCTGTTTTTT. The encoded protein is CASAGAGDTGELFF.

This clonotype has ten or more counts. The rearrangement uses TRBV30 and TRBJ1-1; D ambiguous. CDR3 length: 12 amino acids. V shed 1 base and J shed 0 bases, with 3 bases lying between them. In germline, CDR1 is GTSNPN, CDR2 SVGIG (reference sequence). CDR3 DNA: TGTGCCTGGAGTGGCCTGAACACTGAAGCTTTCTTT. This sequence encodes CAWSGLNTEAFF.

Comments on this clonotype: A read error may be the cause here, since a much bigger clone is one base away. Here the CDR3 DNA reads TGTGCCAGCAGTCCCTGGGACGCACCATCCAATCAGCCCCCGCATTTT. Its protein is CASSPWDAPSNQPPHF. V and J are TRBV28 and TRBJ1-5; D is perhaps TRBD1 (5 bases). CDR3 length: 16 amino acids. CDR1 is MDHEN and CDR2 is SYDVKM in the germline V gene. The full variable domain, completed using reference TRBV28 and TRBJ1-5, is DVKVTQSSRYLVKRTGEKVFLECVQDMDHENMFWYRQDPGLGLRLIYFSYDVKMKEKGDIPEGYSVSREKKERFSLILESASTNQTSMYLCASSPWDAPSNQPPHFGDGTRLSIL.

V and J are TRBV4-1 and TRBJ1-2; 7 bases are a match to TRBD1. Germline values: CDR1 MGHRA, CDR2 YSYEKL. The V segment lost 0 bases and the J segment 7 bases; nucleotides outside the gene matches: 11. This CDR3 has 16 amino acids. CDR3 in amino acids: CASSQDASGGSSGYTF. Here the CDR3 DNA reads TGCGCCAGCAGCCAAGATGCGTCAGGGGGATCAAGTGGCTACACCTTC.

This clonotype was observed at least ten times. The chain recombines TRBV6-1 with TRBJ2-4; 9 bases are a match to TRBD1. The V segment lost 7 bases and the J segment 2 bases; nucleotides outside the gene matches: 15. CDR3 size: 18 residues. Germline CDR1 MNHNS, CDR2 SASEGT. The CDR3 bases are TGTGCCAGCAACAAAGTCCCGGGACAGGGAGTAACCAAAAACATTCAGTACTTC. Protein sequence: CASNKVPGQGVTKNIQYF.

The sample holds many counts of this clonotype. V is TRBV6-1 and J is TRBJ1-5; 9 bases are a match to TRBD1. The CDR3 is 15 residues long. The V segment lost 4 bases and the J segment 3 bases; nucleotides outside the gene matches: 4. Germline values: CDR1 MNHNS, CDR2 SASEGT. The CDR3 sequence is CASSVGTGLNQPQHF. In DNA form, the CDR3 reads TGTGCCAGCAGTGTCGGGACAGGGCTCAATCAGCCCCAGCATTTT.

The CDR3 loop reads CASRRDSPTNEQFF. In DNA, the CDR3 is TGTGCCAGCAGAAGAGACTCTCCGACGAATGAGCAGTTCTTC. The genes are TRBV6-1 and TRBJ2-1; D is ambiguous. The V gene lost 6 bases and the J gene lost 7 bases, with 16 bases spanning the gap. The germline V gene encodes CDR1 MNHNS and CDR2 SASEGT. This CDR3 comprises 14 residues.

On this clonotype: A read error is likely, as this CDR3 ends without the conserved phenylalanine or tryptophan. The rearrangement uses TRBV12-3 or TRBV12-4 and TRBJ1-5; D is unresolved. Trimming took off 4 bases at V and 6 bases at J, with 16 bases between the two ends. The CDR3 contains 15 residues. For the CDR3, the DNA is TGTGCCAGCAGTTCGTCCCCGAGCTACAGTCAGCCCCAGCATTCT. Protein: CASSSSPSYSQPQHS.

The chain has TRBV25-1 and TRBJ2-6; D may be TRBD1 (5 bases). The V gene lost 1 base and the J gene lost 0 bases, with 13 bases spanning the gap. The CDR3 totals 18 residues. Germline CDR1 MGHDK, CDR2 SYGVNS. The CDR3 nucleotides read TGTGCCAGCAGTGAATCAGGGCCCTCTTTCTCTGGGGCCAACGTCCTGACTTTC. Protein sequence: CASSESGPSFSGANVLTF.

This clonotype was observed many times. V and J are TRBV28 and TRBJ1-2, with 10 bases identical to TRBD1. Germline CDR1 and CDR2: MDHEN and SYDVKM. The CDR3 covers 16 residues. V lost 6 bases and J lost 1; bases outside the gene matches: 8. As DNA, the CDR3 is TGTGCCAGCAGGCCGACGGGACAGGGGTTTAACTATGGCTACACCTTC. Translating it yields CASRPTGQGFNYGYTF.

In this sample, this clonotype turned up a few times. In DNA form, the CDR3 reads TGTGCCAGTAGTACAGCACCCTCCTCCTACAATGAGCAGTTCTTC. It is translated as CASSTAPSSYNEQFF. The chain has TRBV19 and TRBJ2-1; no clear D. This CDR3 spans 15 amino acids. Germline CDR1 is LNHDA and CDR2 is SQIVND (reference sequence). The V end was cut by 4 bases, the J end by 0 bases, with 10 bases between.

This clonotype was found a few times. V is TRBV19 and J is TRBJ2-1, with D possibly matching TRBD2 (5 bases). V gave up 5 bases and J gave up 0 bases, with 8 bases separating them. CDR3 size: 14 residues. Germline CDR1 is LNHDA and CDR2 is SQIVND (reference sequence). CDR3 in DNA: TGTGCCAGTAGTGTGAGGGACTCCTACAATGAGCAGTTCTTC. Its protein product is CASSVRDSYNEQFF.

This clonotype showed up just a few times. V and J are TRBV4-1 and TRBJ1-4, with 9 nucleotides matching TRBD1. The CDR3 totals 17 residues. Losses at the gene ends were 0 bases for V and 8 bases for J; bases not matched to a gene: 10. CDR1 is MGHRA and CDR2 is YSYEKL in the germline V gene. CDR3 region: CASSQEVNRGQREKLFF. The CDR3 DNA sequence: TGCGCCAGCAGCCAAGAGGTGAACAGGGGGCAGCGAGAAAAACTGTTTTTT.

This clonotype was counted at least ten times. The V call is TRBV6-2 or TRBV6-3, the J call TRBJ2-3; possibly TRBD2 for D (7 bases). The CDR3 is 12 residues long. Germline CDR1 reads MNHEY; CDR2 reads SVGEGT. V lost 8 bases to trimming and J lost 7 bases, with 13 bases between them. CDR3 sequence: CASAGADHTQYF. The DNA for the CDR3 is TGTGCCAGCGCGGGGGCAGATCATACGCAGTATTTT.

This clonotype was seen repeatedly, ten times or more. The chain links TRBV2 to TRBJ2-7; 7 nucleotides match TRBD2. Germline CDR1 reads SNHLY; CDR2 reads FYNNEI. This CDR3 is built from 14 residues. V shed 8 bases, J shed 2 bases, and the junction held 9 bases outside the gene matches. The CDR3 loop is CASLRGLVPYEQYF. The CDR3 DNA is TGTGCCAGCCTAAGAGGACTAGTGCCCTACGAGCAGTACTTC.

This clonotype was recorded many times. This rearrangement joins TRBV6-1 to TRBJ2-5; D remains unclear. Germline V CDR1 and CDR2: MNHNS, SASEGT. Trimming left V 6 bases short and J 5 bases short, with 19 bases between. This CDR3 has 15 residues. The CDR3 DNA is TGTGCCAGCAGCCCCGAGGATGCTACGAGGGAGACCCAGTACTTC. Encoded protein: CASSPEDATRETQYF.

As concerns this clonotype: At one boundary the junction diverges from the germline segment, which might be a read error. Written as DNA, the CDR3 is TGTGTCAGCAGCGTATTTCCCTACCAAGAGACCCAGTACTTC. It specifies CVSSVFPYQETQYF. This chain links TRBV9 with TRBJ2-5; no clear D. The CDR3 is 14 amino acids. The V gene's germline CDR1 is SGDLS and CDR2 YYNGEE. The variable domain in full, completed from reference TRBV9 and TRBJ2-5, reads DSGVTQTPKHLITATGQRVTLRCSPRSGDLSVYWYQQSLDQGLQFLIQYYNGEERAKGNILERFSAQQFPDLHSELNLSSLELGDSALYFCVSSVFPYQETQYFGPGTRLLVL.

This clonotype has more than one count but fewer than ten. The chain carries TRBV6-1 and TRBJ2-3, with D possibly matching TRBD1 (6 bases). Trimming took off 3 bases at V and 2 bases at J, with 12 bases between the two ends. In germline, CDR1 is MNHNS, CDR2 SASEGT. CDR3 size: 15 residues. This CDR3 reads CASSEPGTTTDTQYF. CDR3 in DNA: TGTGCCAGCAGTGAGCCCGGGACAACCACAGATACGCAGTATTTT.

This chain's CDR3 is CASSTLAGTYEQYF. The CDR3 DNA reads as TGTGCCAGCAGTACACTAGCGGGAACCTACGAGCAGTACTTC. V and J are TRBV27 and TRBJ2-7; 10 bases match TRBD2. This CDR3 spans 14 amino acids. V shed 5 bases and J 2 bases; nucleotides not matched to a gene: 3. Germline V gives CDR1 MNHEY, CDR2 SMNVEV (reference sequence).

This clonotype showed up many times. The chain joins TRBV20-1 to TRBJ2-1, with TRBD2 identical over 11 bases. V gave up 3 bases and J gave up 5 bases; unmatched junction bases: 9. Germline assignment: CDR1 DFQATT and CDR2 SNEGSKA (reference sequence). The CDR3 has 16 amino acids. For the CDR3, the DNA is TGCAGTGCTAGTCCCGGGACTAGCGGTTCAAACAATGAGCAGTTCTTC. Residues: CSASPGTSGSNNEQFF.

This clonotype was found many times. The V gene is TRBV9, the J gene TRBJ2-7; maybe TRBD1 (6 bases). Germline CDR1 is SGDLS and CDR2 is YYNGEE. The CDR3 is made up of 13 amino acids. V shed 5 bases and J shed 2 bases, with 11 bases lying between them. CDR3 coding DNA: TGTGCCAGCAGTGCCGGGACACCCTACGAGCAGTACTTC. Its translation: CASSAGTPYEQYF.

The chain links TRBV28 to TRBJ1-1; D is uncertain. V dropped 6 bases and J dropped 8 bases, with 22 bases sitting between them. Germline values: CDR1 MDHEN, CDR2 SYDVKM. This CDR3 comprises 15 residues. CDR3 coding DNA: TGTGCCAGCAGGGACCCCGGGCCCATCTCCTACGAAGCTTTCTTT. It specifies CASRDPGPISYEAFF.

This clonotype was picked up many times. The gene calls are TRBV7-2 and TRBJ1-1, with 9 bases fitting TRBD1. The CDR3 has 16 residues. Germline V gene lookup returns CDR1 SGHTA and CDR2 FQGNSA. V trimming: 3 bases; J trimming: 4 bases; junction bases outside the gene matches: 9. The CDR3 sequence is CASSFMGGQGGTEAFF. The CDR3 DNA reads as TGTGCCAGCAGCTTCATGGGGGGACAGGGAGGCACTGAAGCTTTCTTT.

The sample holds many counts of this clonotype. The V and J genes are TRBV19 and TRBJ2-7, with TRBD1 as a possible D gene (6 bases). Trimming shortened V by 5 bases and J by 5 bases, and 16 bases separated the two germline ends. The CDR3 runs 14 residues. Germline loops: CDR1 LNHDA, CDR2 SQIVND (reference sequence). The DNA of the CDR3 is TGTGCCAGTAGTGGCGCAGGGGTCACCCACGAGCAGTACTTC. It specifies CASSGAGVTHEQYF.

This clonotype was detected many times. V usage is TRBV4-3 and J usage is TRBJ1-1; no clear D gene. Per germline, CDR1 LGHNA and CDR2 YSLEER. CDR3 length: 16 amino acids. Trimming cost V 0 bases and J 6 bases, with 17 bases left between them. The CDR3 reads CASSQDLREMVSEAFF. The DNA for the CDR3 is TGCGCCAGCAGCCAAGATTTGCGGGAGATGGTGTCTGAAGCTTTCTTT.

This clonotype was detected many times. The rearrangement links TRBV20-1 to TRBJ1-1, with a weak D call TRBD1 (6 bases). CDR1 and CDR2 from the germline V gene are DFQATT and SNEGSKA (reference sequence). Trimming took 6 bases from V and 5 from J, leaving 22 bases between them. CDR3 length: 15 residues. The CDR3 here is CSAPSRGAVRTEAFF. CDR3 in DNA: TGCAGTGCCCCGTCTAGGGGGGCCGTTCGGACTGAAGCTTTCTTT.

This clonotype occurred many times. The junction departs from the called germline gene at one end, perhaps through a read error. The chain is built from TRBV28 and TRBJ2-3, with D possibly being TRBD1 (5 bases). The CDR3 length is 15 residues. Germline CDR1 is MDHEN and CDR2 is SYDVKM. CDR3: CASSLVQGSTDAQYF. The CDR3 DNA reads TGTGCCAGCAGTTTAGTTCAGGGCTCCACAGATGCGCAGTATTTT.